This T cell receptor (beta chain) was sequenced for a study of T cell repertoires in cytomegalovirus infection. Overall study context: Recently described HLA-C-restricted plus well-studied HLA-B-restricted CMV epitopes were used. Through public TCR beta signatures, both CMV infection and matching HLA type were indicated. Study-wide findings and caveats: The ex vivo response was dominated by HLA-C-restricted CMV-specific TCR beta clonotypes. Identification of carriers of CMV plus the relevant HLA was achieved through cumulative public TCR beta family frequency.

TCRdb processed the reads anew with MiXCR; each CDR3 protein has one entry. The sample lists more than 110,000 distinct CDR3 sequences; around 30% were seen once. The CDR3 runs to 20 residues. V shed 5 bases, J shed 0 bases, and the junction held 15 bases outside the gene matches. Looked up from germline, CDR1 is MDHEN and CDR2 is SYDVKM. This clonotype was recorded once. Its antigen remains unknown. The sequenced sample was CD8+ T cells from cultured PBMCs, obtained from culture after CMV antigen stimulation. V gene TRBV28 combines with J gene TRBJ2-7, with TRBD2 identical over 14 bases. The sequence was collected from a human donor in good health (CMV status not recorded). Some clones in this sample may be carry-over from other donors' samples. CDR3 region: CASSPVGLAGGLRSSYEQYF. CDR3 nucleotide sequence: TGTGCCAGCAGTCCGGTTGGACTAGCGGGGGGCTTAAGGAGCTCCTACGAGCAGTACTTC.